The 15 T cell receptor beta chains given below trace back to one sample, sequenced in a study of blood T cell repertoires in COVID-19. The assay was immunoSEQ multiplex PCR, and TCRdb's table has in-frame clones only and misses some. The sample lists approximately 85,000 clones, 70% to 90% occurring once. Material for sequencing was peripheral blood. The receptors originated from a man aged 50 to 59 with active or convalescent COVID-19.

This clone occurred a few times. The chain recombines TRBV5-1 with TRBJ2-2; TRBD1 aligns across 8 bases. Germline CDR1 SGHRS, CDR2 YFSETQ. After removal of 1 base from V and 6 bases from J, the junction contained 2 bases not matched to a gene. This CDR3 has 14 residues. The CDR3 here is CASSLLQGAGELFF. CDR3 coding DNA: TGCGCCAGCAGCTTGCTACAGGGGGCCGGGGAGCTGTTTTTT. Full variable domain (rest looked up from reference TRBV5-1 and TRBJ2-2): KAGVTQTPRYLIKTRGQQVTLSCSPISGHRSVSWYQQTPGQGLQFLFEYFSETQRNKGNFPGRFSGRQFSNSRSEMNVSTLELGDSALYLCASSLLQGAGELFFGEGSRLTVL.

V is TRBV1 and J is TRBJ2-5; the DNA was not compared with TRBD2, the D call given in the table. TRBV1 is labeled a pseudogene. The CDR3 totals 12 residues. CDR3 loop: CTSSPRAGNGDF. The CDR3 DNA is TGCACCAGCAGCCCTCGCGCGGGTAACGGGGACTTC.

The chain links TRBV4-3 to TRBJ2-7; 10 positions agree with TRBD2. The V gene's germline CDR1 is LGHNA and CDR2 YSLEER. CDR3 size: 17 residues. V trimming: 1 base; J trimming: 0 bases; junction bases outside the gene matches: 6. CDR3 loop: CASSQALSGGSSYEQYF. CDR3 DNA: TGCGCCAGCAGCCAAGCTCTTAGCGGGGGGTCCTCCTACGAGCAGTACTTC.

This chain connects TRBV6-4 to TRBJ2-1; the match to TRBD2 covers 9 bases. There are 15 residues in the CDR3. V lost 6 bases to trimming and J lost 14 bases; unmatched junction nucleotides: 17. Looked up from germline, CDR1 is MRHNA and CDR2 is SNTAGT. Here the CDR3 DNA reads TGTGCCAGCAGCACTACTGGCGGGAGGGCGGAGAGGGAGTTCTTC. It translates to CASSTTGGRAEREFF.

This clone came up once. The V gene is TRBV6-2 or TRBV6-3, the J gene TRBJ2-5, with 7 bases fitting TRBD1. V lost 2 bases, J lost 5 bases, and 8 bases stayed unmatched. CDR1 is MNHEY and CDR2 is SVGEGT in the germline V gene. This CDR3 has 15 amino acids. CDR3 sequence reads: CASSYPRGGRETQYF. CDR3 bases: TGTGCCAGCAGTTACCCGAGAGGGGGCCGGGAGACCCAGTACTTC.

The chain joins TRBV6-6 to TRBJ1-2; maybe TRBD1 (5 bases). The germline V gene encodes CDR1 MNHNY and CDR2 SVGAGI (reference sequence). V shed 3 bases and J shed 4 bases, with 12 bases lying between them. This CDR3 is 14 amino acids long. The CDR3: CASSYGQGLYGYTF. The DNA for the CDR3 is TGTGCCAGCAGTTATGGGCAGGGCCTCTATGGCTACACCTTC.

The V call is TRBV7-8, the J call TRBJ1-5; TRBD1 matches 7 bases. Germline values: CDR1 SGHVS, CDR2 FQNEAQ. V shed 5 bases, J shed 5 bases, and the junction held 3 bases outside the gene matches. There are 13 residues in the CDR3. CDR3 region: CASSPRGDQPQHF. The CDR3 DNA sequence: TGTGCCAGCAGCCCCAGGGGGGATCAGCCCCAGCATTTT. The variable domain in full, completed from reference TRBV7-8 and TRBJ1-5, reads GAGVSQSPRYKVAKRGQDVALRCDPISGHVSLFWYQQALGQGPEFLTYFQNEAQLDKSGLPSDRFFAERPEGSVSTLKIQRTQQEDSAVYLCASSPRGDQPQHFGDGTRLSIL.

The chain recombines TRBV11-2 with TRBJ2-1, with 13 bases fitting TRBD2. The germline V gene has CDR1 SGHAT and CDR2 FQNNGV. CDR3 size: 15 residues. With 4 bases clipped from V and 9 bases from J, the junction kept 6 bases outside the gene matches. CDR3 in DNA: TGTGCCAGCAGCTCGAGGACTAGCGGGAGCAGTGAGCAGTTCTTC. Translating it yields CASSSRTSGSSEQFF.

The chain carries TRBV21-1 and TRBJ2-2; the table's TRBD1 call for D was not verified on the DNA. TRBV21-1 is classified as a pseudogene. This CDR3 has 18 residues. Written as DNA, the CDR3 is TGTGCCAGCAGCAAACCGTATGGGACAGGTCCTAACACCGGGGAGCTGTTTTTT. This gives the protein CASSKPYGTGPNTGELFF.

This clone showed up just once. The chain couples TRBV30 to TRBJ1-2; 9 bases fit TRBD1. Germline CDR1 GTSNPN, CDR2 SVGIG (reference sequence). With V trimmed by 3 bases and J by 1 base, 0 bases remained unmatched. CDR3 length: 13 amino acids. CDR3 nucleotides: TGTGCCTGGAGGGACAGGGGTAACTATGGCTACACCTTC. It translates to CAWRDRGNYGYTF. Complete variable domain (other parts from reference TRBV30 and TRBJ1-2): SQTIHQWPATLVQPVGSPLSLECTVEGTSNPNLYWYRQAAGRGLQLLFYSVGIGQISSEVPQNLSASRPQDRQFILSSKKLLLSDSGFYLCAWRDRGNYGYTFGSGTRLTVV.

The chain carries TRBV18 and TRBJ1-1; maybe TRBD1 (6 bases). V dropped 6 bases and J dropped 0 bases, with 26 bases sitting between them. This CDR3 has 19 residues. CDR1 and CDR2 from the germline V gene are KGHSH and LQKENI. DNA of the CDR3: TGTGCCAGCTCCCCCGGGGGGGGCGAAATGGCTGGGATGAACACTGAAGCTTTCTTT. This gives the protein CASSPGGGEMAGMNTEAFF.

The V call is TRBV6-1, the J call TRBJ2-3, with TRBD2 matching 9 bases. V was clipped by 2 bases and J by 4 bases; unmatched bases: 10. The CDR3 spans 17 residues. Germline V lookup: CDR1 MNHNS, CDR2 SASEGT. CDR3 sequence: CASSESLAGPIADTQYF. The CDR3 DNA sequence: TGTGCCAGCAGTGAATCCCTAGCGGGGCCTATAGCAGATACGCAGTATTTT.

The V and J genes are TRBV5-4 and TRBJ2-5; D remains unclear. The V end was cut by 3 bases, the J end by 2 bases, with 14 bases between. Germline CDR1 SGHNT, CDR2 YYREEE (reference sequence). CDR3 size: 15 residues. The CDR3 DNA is TGTGCCAGCAGCTCCCCCGGCAGGTCTCAAGAGACCCAGTACTTC. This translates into CASSSPGRSQETQYF.

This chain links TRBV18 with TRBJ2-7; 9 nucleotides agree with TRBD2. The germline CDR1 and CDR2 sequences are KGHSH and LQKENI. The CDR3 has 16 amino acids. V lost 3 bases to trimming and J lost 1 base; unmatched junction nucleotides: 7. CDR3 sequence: CASSPLMREGSYEQYF. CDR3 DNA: TGTGCCAGCTCACCCCTAATGCGGGAGGGGTCCTACGAGCAGTACTTC.

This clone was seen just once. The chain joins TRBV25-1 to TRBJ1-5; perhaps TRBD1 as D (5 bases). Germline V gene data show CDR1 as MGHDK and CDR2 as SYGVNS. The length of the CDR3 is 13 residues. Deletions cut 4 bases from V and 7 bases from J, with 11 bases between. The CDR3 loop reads CASSAGILQPQHF. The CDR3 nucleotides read TGTGCCAGCAGTGCAGGGATACTCCAGCCCCAGCATTTT.